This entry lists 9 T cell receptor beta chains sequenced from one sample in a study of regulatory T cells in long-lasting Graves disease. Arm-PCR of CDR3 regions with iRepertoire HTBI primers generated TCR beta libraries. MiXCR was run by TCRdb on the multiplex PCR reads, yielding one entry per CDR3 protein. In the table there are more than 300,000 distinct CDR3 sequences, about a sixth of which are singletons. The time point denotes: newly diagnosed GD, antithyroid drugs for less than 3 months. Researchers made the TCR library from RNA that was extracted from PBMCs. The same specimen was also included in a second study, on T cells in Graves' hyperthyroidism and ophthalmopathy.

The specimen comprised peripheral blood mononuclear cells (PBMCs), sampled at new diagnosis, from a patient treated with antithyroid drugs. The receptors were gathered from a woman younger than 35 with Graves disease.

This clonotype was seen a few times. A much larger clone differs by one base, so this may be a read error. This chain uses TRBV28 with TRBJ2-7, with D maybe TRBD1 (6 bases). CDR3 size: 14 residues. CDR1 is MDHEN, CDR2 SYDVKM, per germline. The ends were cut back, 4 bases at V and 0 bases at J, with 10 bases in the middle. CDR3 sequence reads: CASSSRQASYEQYF. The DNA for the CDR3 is TGTGCCAGCAGTTCTAGACAGGCCTCCTACGAGCAGTACTTC. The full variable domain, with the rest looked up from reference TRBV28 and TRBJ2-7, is DVKVTQSSRYLVKRTGEKVFLECVQDMDHENMFWYRQDPGLGLRLIYFSYDVKMKEKGDIPEGYSVSREKKERFSLILESASTNQTSMYLCASSSRQASYEQYFGPGTRLTVT.

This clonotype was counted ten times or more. As DNA, the CDR3 is TGCGCCAGCAGCTTGACTAGCGGGTACACAGATACGCAGTATTTT. Translated: CASSLTSGYTDTQYF. The J gene is TRBJ2-3, the V gene TRBV5-1, with 9 bases matching TRBD2. V was pared by 1 base and J by 2 bases, with 2 bases of the junction left unmatched. This CDR3 contains 15 residues. Looked up from germline, CDR1 is SGHRS and CDR2 is YFSETQ.

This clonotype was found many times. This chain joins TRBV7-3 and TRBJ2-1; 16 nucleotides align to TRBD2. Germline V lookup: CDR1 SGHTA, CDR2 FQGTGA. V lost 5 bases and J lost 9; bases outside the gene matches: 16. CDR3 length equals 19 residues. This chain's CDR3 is CASSPPSGTSGGAWGEQFF. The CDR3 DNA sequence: TGTGCCAGCAGCCCCCCCTCCGGGACTAGCGGGGGGGCCTGGGGTGAGCAGTTCTTC.

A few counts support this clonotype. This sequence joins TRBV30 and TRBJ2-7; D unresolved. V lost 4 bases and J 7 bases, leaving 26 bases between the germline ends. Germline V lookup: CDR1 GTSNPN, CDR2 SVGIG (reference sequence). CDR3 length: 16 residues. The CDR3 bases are TGTGCCTGGAATCCCGCCCGTTCTGTGATTCGGGTGGAGCAGTACTTC. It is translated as CAWNPARSVIRVEQYF.

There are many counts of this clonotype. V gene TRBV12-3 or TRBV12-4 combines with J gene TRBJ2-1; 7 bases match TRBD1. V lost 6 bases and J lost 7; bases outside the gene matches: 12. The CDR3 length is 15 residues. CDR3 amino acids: CASSSRDRSVNEQFF. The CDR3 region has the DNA TGTGCCAGCAGCTCCCGGGACAGATCAGTAAATGAGCAGTTCTTC.

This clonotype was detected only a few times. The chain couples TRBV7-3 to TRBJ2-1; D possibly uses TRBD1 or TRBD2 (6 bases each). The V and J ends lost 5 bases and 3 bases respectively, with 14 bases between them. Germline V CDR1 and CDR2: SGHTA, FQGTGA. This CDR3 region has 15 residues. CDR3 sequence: CASSPQRGHYNEQFF. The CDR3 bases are TGTGCCAGCAGCCCTCAACGGGGGCACTACAATGAGCAGTTCTTC.

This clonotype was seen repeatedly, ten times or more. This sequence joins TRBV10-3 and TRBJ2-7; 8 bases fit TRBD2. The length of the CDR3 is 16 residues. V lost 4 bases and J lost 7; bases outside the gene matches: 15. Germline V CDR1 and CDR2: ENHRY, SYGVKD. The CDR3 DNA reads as TGTGCCATCAGTGGGGAATTAGCGGGAAGGTACGAGGAGCAGTACTTC. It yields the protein CAISGELAGRYEEQYF.

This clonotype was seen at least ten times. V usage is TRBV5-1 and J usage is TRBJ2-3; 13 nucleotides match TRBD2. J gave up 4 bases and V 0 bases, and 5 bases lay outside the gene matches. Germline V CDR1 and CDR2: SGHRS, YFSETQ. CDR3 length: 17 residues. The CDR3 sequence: CASSLGTSGSPADTQYF. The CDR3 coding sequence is TGCGCCAGCAGCTTGGGGACTAGCGGGAGTCCCGCAGATACGCAGTATTTT.

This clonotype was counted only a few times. CDR3: CASSLSGSPYNEQFF. The CDR3 bases are TGTGCCAGCAGTCTCAGCGGGAGTCCCTACAATGAGCAGTTCTTC. The chain combines TRBV28 with TRBJ2-1; 8 bases fit TRBD2. CDR1 and CDR2 from the germline V gene are MDHEN and SYDVKM. The CDR3 covers 15 residues. J was trimmed by 2 bases and V by 5 bases; bases with no gene match: 5.